This T cell receptor (beta chain) stems from a study of memory CD4+ T cells and cytomegalovirus serostatus (dated by TCRdb to the late 2010s). Background for the entire study: The cohort comprised 35 or so healthy Belgian adults, 9 CMV seropositive and some 24 CMV seronegative. The study sequenced CD4+ memory TCRbeta repertoires of a Belgian cohort with known cytomegalovirus serostatus to replicate a published TCR-based CMV serostatus classifier. Results and caveats for the whole study, not just this receptor: CMV serostatus prediction reached a median bootstrapped AUC of roughly 0.96 with the original framework and around 0.91 with a US-trained random forest. Among the 150 to 200 previously reported CMV-associated TCRbeta sequences, 60 to 85 showed up in the CD4+ memory repertoires, with each one found in between one and five individuals. Only CD4+CD45RO+ memory cells were sequenced, unlike the original study, which covered naive and memory CD4+ and CD8+ populations. The original-framework classifier achieved a median bootstrapped AUC of approximately 0.96 with a 95% CI of 0.76-1.00 on the Belgian cohort. Results were interpreted as suggesting that the CMV-associated TCR signature is largely present in the CD4+ memory repertoire.

Points on this clone: This receptor's antigen is unknown. Base qualities are missing; no much larger clone stands one base away.

There are 15 amino acids in the CDR3, from cysteine to phenylalanine inclusive. Solely the CDR3 DNA is kept, with 45 bases framed from the first base. The germline V end is reduced by 0 bases and the J end by 4 bases; junction bases left unmatched: 3. CDR1 and CDR2, per the germline V gene, are SGDLS and YYNGEE. The Quick-DNA Microprep Kit was used to extract genomic DNA from the sorted cells. Amplification of TCRbeta DNA was done with the immunoSEQ hsTCRbeta kit, following the protocol from the manufacturer. TCRbeta libraries were sequenced on an Illumina MiSeq instrument. On the authors' methods: Removing out-of-frame sequences left under 2.5 million distinct TCRbeta sequences, an average of around 62,000 per individual. Each individual was scored by the count of 150 or so previously reported CMV-associated TCRbeta sequences and the total productive distinct TCRbeta count. A beta-binomial model was reimplemented in Python, and scikit-learn random forests with default parameters were trained on US cohort data. On the Belgian cohort, classifier performance was reported as the median AUC, along with percentile confidence intervals, across 10,000 bootstrap iterations. TCRdb carries this immuneACCESS record with in-frame sequences only. Its versions omit some clonotypes, under half of them owing to an unresolved V gene in the studies checked, with the rest unexplained. V, J and clone size are taken as reported in that table, and D and trimming were inferred from the DNA itself. Here the sample has over 45,000 clones; 82% occur a single time. The ten largest account for around 0.5% of the sample.

A FACSAria II was used to sort memory CD4+ T cells, defined as single viable CD3+CD4+CD8-CD45RO+ cells. CMV serostatus was assessed using a Roche Elecsys assay, by which serum IgG against CMV pp150, pp28, p38 and p52 was detected. After thawing, total CD4+ T cells were enriched by positive selection with CD4 magnetic microbeads. Samples originated from another study that specifically interrogated the CD4+ T cell memory repertoire. Peripheral blood mononuclear cells were isolated and cryopreserved following standard operating procedures; serum was stored at -80 °C. Staining used CD3-PerCP (BW264/56), CD4-APC (RPA-T4), CD45RO-PE (UCHT1) and CD8-Pacific Orange (3B5) antibodies, with Sytox blue excluding non-viable cells.

The specimen sequenced was memory CD4+ T cells from blood. The rearranged segments are TRBV9 and TRBJ1-1, with 10 bases aligning to TRBD1. The source of this sequence is an adult in good health and CMV-seronegative. Some clones in this sample may be carry-over from other donors' samples. The sequenced DNA: TGTGCCAGCAGCGTAGCGGACAGGGGGAGCACTGAAGCTTTCTTT. This gives the protein CASSVADRGSTEAFF.